The 30 T cell receptor beta chains given below trace back to one sample, sequenced in a study of technical replicates of blood from several donors. Repertoires were generated with immunoSEQ multiplex PCR, while TCRdb's copy carries only in-frame clones and drops some. The sample yields about 100,000 clones, nearly 96% seen once. Material: T cells isolated from PBMCs. These TCRs come from a human donor in good health.

J is TRBJ1-6 and V is TRBV5-1; the match to TRBD1 covers 7 bases. CDR3 size: 17 residues. V was pared by 0 bases and J by 11 bases, with 14 bases of the junction left unmatched. CDR1 SGHRS and CDR2 YFSETQ come from the germline V gene. The CDR3 DNA reads as TGCGCCAGCAGCTTGGGAACAGGGGATTGGGGTGGTACACCCCTCCACTTT. Translating gives CASSLGTGDWGGTPLHF.

This chain links TRBV7-9 with TRBJ1-1; D is perhaps TRBD1 (6 bases). This CDR3 comprises 14 residues. Trimming stripped 1 base from V and 4 bases from J, with 10 bases between. Germline V CDR1 and CDR2: SEHNR, FQNEAQ (reference sequence). CDR3 coding DNA: TGTGCCAGCAGCTTAGTCCAGGGGAGCACTGAAGCTTTCTTT. It translates to CASSLVQGSTEAFF.

The chain has TRBV19 and TRBJ1-5, with TRBD1 matching 7 bases. CDR1 is LNHDA and CDR2 is SQIVND in the germline V gene (reference sequence). CDR3 length equals 15 residues. Unmatched junction bases numbered 8, after V lost 5 bases and J lost 4 bases. CDR3 DNA sequence: TGTGCCAGTAGTGAGTCCGGGACAGCGAATCAGCCCCAGCATTTT. Its protein is CASSESGTANQPQHF.

V usage is TRBV7-8 and J usage is TRBJ1-2; D is undetermined. The CDR3 spans 15 residues. The V gene lost 5 bases and the J gene lost 9 bases, with 22 bases spanning the gap. Germline V gene lookup returns CDR1 SGHVS and CDR2 FQNEAQ. This CDR3 is CASSGRVAGRLSYTF. CDR3 nucleotide sequence: TGTGCCAGCAGCGGCCGAGTGGCAGGAAGGCTAAGCTACACCTTC.

This rearrangement joins TRBV14 to TRBJ2-7; TRBD2 might be the D (5 bases). Germline loops: CDR1 SGHDN, CDR2 FVKESK. The V end lost 1 base, the J end lost 4 bases, and 14 bases lay between the germline ends. The CDR3 covers 15 residues. The CDR3 DNA sequence: TGTGCCAGCAGCCAAGTTGGGCTAGCCCTATACGAGCAGTACTTC. It codes for CASSQVGLALYEQYF. The whole variable domain, filled in from reference TRBV14 and TRBJ2-7, reads EAGVTQFPSHSVIEKGQTVTLRCDPISGHDNLYWYRRVMGKEIKFLLHFVKESKQDESGMPNNRFLAERTGGTYSTLKVQPAELEDSGVYFCASSQVGLALYEQYFGPGTRLTVT.

The count of this clone is one. This chain links TRBV5-6 with TRBJ2-3; D is possibly TRBD1 (6 bases). The CDR3 covers 13 residues. V dropped 5 bases and J dropped 5 bases, with 12 bases sitting between them. CDR1 SGHDT and CDR2 YYEEEE come from the germline V gene. The CDR3, as DNA: TGTGCCAGCAGTTTACAGGGAAAAGATACGCAGTATTTT. The encoded protein is CASSLQGKDTQYF.

The chain employs TRBV28 and TRBJ1-1; D perhaps matches TRBD1 (5 bases). Trimming took off 6 bases at V and 1 base at J, with 12 bases between the two ends. The CDR3 length is 14 residues. Germline values: CDR1 MDHEN, CDR2 SYDVKM. Here the CDR3 reads CASSFAGKNTEAFF. DNA for the CDR3: TGTGCCAGCAGCTTCGCAGGGAAGAACACTGAAGCTTTCTTT. Together with reference TRBV28 and TRBJ1-1, the CDR3 gives the full variable domain: DVKVTQSSRYLVKRTGEKVFLECVQDMDHENMFWYRQDPGLGLRLIYFSYDVKMKEKGDIPEGYSVSREKKERFSLILESASTNQTSMYLCASSFAGKNTEAFFGQGTRLTVV.

This chain links TRBV2 with TRBJ2-2; 10 nucleotides align to TRBD2. The J segment lost 3 bases and the V segment lost 7 bases, leaving 2 bases of the junction unmatched. CDR1 is SNHLY and CDR2 is FYNNEI in the germline V gene. The CDR3 consists of 14 residues. The CDR3 is CASTSGSYTGELFF. CDR3 bases: TGTGCCAGCACTAGCGGGAGTTACACCGGGGAGCTGTTTTTT. Full variable domain (missing parts from reference TRBV2 and TRBJ2-2): EPEVTQTPSHQVTQMGQEVILRCVPISNHLYFYWYRQILGQKVEFLVSFYNNEISEKSEIFDDQFSVERPDGSNFTLKIRSTKLEDSAMYFCASTSGSYTGELFFGEGSRLTVL.

The rearrangement links TRBV14 to TRBJ1-4; D remains ambiguous. V was cut by 3 bases and J by 5 bases, with 7 bases left in between. The CDR3 covers 13 residues. Germline V CDR1 and CDR2: SGHDN, FVKESK. The CDR3 loop is CASSQGRNEKLFF. As DNA, the CDR3 is TGTGCCAGCAGCCAGGGGAGGAATGAAAAACTGTTTTTT.

CDR3: CASKSGGLTYQETQYF. As DNA, the CDR3 is TGCGCCAGCAAAAGTGGGGGACTAACGTACCAAGAGACCCAGTACTTC. The chain couples TRBV10-2 to TRBJ2-5, with 7 bases identical to TRBD2. The V and J ends lost 7 bases and 0 bases, in that order; junction bases with no gene match: 11. Germline V gives CDR1 WSHSY, CDR2 SAAADI. The CDR3 contains 16 residues.

The chain recombines TRBV19 with TRBJ2-5; the match to TRBD2 covers 7 bases. The V gene end was trimmed by 3 bases and the J gene end by 6 bases; junction bases not matched to a gene: 4. Germline CDR1 LNHDA, CDR2 SQIVND (reference sequence). The CDR3 is 13 residues long. CDR3 nucleotide sequence: TGTGCCAGTAGTATTTCGCGGGAGCAGACCCAGTACTTC. It is translated as CASSISREQTQYF. Full variable domain (missing parts from reference TRBV19 and TRBJ2-5): DGGITQSPKYLFRKEGQNVTLSCEQNLNHDAMYWYRQDPGQGLRLIYYSQIVNDFQKGDIAEGYSVSREKKESFPLTVTSAQKNPTAFYLCASSISREQTQYFGPGTRLLVL.

The chain uses TRBV7-8 and TRBJ2-3, with D perhaps matching TRBD1 (5 bases). The CDR3 contains 17 residues. The V gene's germline CDR1 is SGHVS and CDR2 FQNEAQ. Trimming removed 1 base from V and 1 base from J, with 15 bases in between. The CDR3, as DNA: TGTGCCAGCAGCTTAGAGGGGTCCAGTGGAGGCACAGATACGCAGTATTTT. As protein: CASSLEGSSGGTDTQYF. The full variable domain, rest sourced from reference TRBV7-8 and TRBJ2-3, is GAGVSQSPRYKVAKRGQDVALRCDPISGHVSLFWYQQALGQGPEFLTYFQNEAQLDKSGLPSDRFFAERPEGSVSTLKIQRTQQEDSAVYLCASSLEGSSGGTDTQYFGPGTRLTVL.

This chain uses TRBV28 with TRBJ2-7; 7 bases are a match to TRBD1. Trimming cost V 6 bases and J 3 bases; bases outside gene matches: 14. The CDR3 has 16 residues. Germline CDR1 and CDR2: MDHEN and SYDVKM. This chain's CDR3 is CASRLFGQVRDYEQYF. CDR3 bases: TGTGCCAGCAGGCTTTTCGGACAGGTCCGAGACTACGAGCAGTACTTC.

This rearrangement joins TRBV5-1 to TRBJ1-2; D might be TRBD1 (5 bases). Trimming took off 0 bases at V and 3 bases at J, with 9 bases between the two ends. Germline CDR1 reads SGHRS; CDR2 reads YFSETQ. This CDR3 is built from 14 residues. The CDR3, as DNA: TGCGCCAGCAGCTTGGTGGCAGGGTACTATGGCTACACCTTC. Its translation: CASSLVAGYYGYTF.

This chain uses TRBV6-5 with TRBJ2-1; 7 bases are a match to TRBD2. The CDR3 length is 14 residues. Per the germline V gene, CDR1 is MNHEY and CDR2 is SVGAGI. Losses at the gene ends were 2 bases for V and 6 bases for J; bases not matched to a gene: 4. The CDR3 here is CASSYGGSLNEQFF. The CDR3 nucleotides read TGTGCCAGCAGTTACGGCGGGAGCCTCAATGAGCAGTTCTTC.

This sequence joins TRBV29-1 and TRBJ2-7; 9 bases agree with TRBD1. CDR1 is SQVTM, CDR2 ANQGSEA, per germline. This CDR3 has 14 amino acids. V lost 7 bases and J lost 5; bases outside the gene matches: 12. The CDR3 DNA reads TGCAGCGGGGGTGGCGGGACAGGGTCGGACGAGCAGTACTTC. Translating it yields CSGGGGTGSDEQYF.

The V call is TRBV27, the J call TRBJ2-1, with 13 bases lining up with TRBD2. This CDR3 is 15 amino acids long. Germline trimming cut 5 bases from V and 12 bases from J; bases unmatched to any gene: 10. Germline V gene lookup returns CDR1 MNHEY and CDR2 SMNVEV (reference sequence). The CDR3 sequence: CASSLRTSGSRRQFF. The DNA for the CDR3 is TGTGCCAGCAGTCTCCGGACTAGCGGGAGTCGGCGGCAGTTCTTC.

V and J are TRBV25-1 and TRBJ1-3; D is ambiguous. The V gene's germline CDR1 is MGHDK and CDR2 SYGVNS. The V end lost 1 base, the J end lost 5 bases, and 3 bases lay between the germline ends. The CDR3 covers 12 residues. The CDR3 here is CASSELRNTIYF. The CDR3 DNA reads TGTGCCAGCAGTGAATTAAGAAACACCATATATTTT.

The chain is built from TRBV6-5 and TRBJ2-7; D possibly corresponds to TRBD2 (6 bases). V was trimmed by 3 bases and J by 4 bases, leaving 13 bases between them. This CDR3 contains 14 residues. From germline, CDR1 is MNHEY and CDR2 SVGAGI. This CDR3 is CASSYMRGLYEQYF. CDR3 DNA: TGTGCCAGCAGTTATATGCGGGGCTTGTACGAGCAGTACTTC.

This chain uses TRBV27 with TRBJ2-7; D is perhaps TRBD1 (5 bases). This CDR3 is built from 13 residues. The germline V gene encodes CDR1 MNHEY and CDR2 SMNVEV (reference sequence). Trimming removed 6 bases at V and 1 base at J, with 10 bases between. The CDR3 protein is CASSSTDSYEQYF. CDR3 coding DNA: TGTGCCAGCAGCTCGACAGATTCCTACGAGCAGTACTTC.

The chain carries TRBV15 and TRBJ2-7; TRBD1 agrees at 9 bases. With 0 bases clipped from V and 1 base from J, the junction kept 1 base outside the gene matches. In germline, CDR1 is LNHNV, CDR2 YYDKDF (reference sequence). The length of the CDR3 is 15 residues. CDR3 loop: CATSREGTGSYEQYF. In nucleotides, the CDR3 is TGTGCCACCAGCAGAGAAGGGACAGGGTCCTACGAGCAGTACTTC.

The rearrangement joins TRBV7-9 to TRBJ2-4; 8 nucleotides match TRBD2. The CDR3 extends over 14 amino acids. Germline V gives CDR1 SEHNR, CDR2 FQNEAQ (reference sequence). J gave up 4 bases and V 5 bases, and 4 bases lay outside the gene matches. The CDR3 DNA is TGTGCCAGCAGCCCGGGGGGGAGAAAAAACATTCAGTACTTC. Its translation: CASSPGGRKNIQYF.

The J gene is TRBJ2-7, the V gene TRBV27; TRBD2 agrees at 9 bases. Losses at the gene ends were 5 bases for V and 4 bases for J; bases not matched to a gene: 9. The CDR3 is 15 amino acids. The germline CDR1 and CDR2 sequences are MNHEY and SMNVEV (reference sequence). DNA for the CDR3: TGTGCCAGCAGTCCGCTTGGTAGCGGGAGTTACGAGCAGTACTTC. This translates into CASSPLGSGSYEQYF.

V gene TRBV28 combines with J gene TRBJ1-3; 7 nucleotides line up with TRBD1. CDR3 length: 15 amino acids. Germline loops: CDR1 MDHEN, CDR2 SYDVKM. V lost 6 bases and J lost 0; bases outside the gene matches: 5. The CDR3 region has the DNA TGTGCCAGCAGACTTACAGGGGTCTCTGGAAACACCATATATTTT. It encodes CASRLTGVSGNTIYF.

This sequence joins TRBV7-9 and TRBJ2-7; possibly TRBD2 for D (5 bases). This CDR3 has 13 amino acids. Germline loops: CDR1 SEHNR, CDR2 FQNEAQ (reference sequence). Trimming shortened V by 4 bases and J by 4 bases, and 11 bases separated the two germline ends. CDR3 loop: CASSSSGRYEQYF. In DNA, the CDR3 is TGTGCCAGCAGCTCCAGCGGACGTTACGAGCAGTACTTC.

The sample holds one count of this clone. The V gene is TRBV4-2, the J gene TRBJ2-3; 8 bases agree with TRBD2. Germline CDR1 and CDR2: LGHNA and YNFKEQ. The CDR3 covers 16 residues. The ends lost 4 bases at V and 1 base at J; junction bases unmatched: 7. The CDR3 DNA is TGTGCCAGCAGCCCCTTTGGTAGCGGGGGCACAGATACGCAGTATTTT. Residues: CASSPFGSGGTDTQYF.

The V gene is TRBV19, the J gene TRBJ1-2; 8 bases match TRBD1. The CDR3 has 15 amino acids. Germline CDR1 and CDR2: LNHDA and SQIVND (reference sequence). V trimming: 1 base; J trimming: 3 bases; junction bases outside the gene matches: 4. The CDR3 coding sequence is TGTGCCAGTAGTATAGGCAGGGGGCCGTACTATGGCTACACCTTC. Amino acid sequence: CASSIGRGPYYGYTF. Supplemented by reference TRBV19 and TRBJ1-2, the full variable domain reads DGGITQSPKYLFRKEGQNVTLSCEQNLNHDAMYWYRQDPGQGLRLIYYSQIVNDFQKGDIAEGYSVSREKKESFPLTVTSAQKNPTAFYLCASSIGRGPYYGYTFGSGTRLTVV.

CDR3 amino acids: CASSPGGDREEKPSPLHF. The CDR3 region has the DNA TGTGCCAGCAGCCCGGGGGGGGACCGGGAGGAAAAGCCTTCACCCCTCCACTTT. The chain combines TRBV13 with TRBJ1-6, with D possibly matching TRBD1 (5 bases). V lost 5 bases to trimming and J lost 9 bases, with 26 bases between them. The CDR3 runs to 18 residues. Germline loops: CDR1 PRHDT, CDR2 FYEKMQ (reference sequence).

V gene TRBV5-1 combines with J gene TRBJ1-2; D unresolved. This CDR3 comprises 14 residues. V lost 1 base, J lost 0 bases, and 7 bases lay in between. Germline V gives CDR1 SGHRS, CDR2 YFSETQ. The CDR3 sequence: CASSLTQANYGYTF. CDR3 bases: TGCGCCAGCAGCTTGACACAAGCTAACTATGGCTACACCTTC.

V usage is TRBV10-3 and J usage is TRBJ1-5, with 8 bases lining up with TRBD1. The J segment lost 5 bases and the V segment lost 6 bases, leaving 6 bases of the junction unmatched. The CDR3 is made up of 14 amino acids. The germline gives CDR1 ENHRY, CDR2 SYGVKD. The CDR3 protein is CAISPGQEDQPQHF. In DNA form, the CDR3 reads TGTGCCATCAGCCCGGGACAGGAGGATCAGCCCCAGCATTTT.